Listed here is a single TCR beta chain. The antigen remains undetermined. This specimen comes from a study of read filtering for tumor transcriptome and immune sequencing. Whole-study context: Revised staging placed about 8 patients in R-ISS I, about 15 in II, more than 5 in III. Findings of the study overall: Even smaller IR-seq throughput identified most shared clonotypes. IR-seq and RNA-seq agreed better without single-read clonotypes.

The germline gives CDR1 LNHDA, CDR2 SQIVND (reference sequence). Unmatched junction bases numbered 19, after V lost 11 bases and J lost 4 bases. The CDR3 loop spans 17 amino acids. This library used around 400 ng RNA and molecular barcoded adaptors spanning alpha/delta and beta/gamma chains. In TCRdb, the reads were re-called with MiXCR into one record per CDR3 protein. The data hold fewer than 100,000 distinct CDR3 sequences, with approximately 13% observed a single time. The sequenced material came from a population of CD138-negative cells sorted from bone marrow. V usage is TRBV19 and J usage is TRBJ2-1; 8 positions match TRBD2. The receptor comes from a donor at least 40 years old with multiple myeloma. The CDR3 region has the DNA TGTGCCTGCAGCGGGACTAGTCCCGATGGGGGGTACAATGAGCAGTTCTTC. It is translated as CACSGTSPDGGYNEQFF. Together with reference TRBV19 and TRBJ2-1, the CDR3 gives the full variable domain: DGGITQSPKYLFRKEGQNVTLSCEQNLNHDAMYWYRQDPGQGLRLIYYSQIVNDFQKGDIAEGYSVSREKKESFPLTVTSAQKNPTAFYLCACSGTSPDGGYNEQFFGPGTRLTVL.